This is a list of T cell receptor beta chains from one sample in a study of cytomegalovirus exposure and HLA in healthy donors. Measured with immunoSEQ multiplex PCR; TCRdb has only the in-frame clones, and not every one. Of fewer than 110,000 clones listed, 65% to 85% are singletons. Material: PBMCs. The origin of the receptors is a woman aged 40 to 55 in good health and CMV-seronegative. The CDR3 runs from the conserved cysteine through the conserved F or W. Each record gives: D gene, clone size, V gene, J gene, CDR3 protein, CDR3 DNA. D genes are given only for firm matches. Some rows have no size entry. The others give once, few or many, or a class for an expanded clone.

.	.	TRBV5-1	TRBJ1-2	CASRPGTPLQDYGYTF	TGCGCCAGCAGACCTGGGACACCCCTTCAGGACTATGGCTACACCTTC
TRBD2	.	TRBV2	TRBJ2-5	CASTSGRRETQYF	TGTGCCAGCACGAGCGGGAGAAGAGAGACCCAGTACTTC
.	.	TRBV6-1	TRBJ2-7	CASIRASPYEQYF	TGTGCCAGCATCCGAGCAAGCCCCTACGAGCAGTACTTC
TRBD2	.	TRBV30	TRBJ2-1	CAWSALAGGPSEQFF	TGTGCCTGGAGTGCACTAGCGGGAGGGCCTAGTGAGCAGTTCTTC
.	once	TRBV11-2	TRBJ2-3	CASSRTSSSTDTQYF	TGTGCCAGCAGCCGTACTTCCTCTAGCACAGATACGCAGTATTTT
.	once	TRBV7-9	TRBJ2-7	CASSHRDEQYF	TGTGCCAGCAGTCATCGAGACGAGCAGTACTTC
.	few	TRBV19	TRBJ2-4	CASSSSLQGGIQYF	TGTGCCAGTAGCTCTTCTTTACAGGGTGGCATTCAGTACTTC
TRBD2	.	TRBV5-1	TRBJ2-5	CASIRGLAGVEQETQYF	TGCGCCAGCATCCGTGGACTAGCGGGAGTAGAACAAGAGACCCAGTACTTC
TRBD2	.	TRBV7-2	TRBJ2-3	CASRSAGGSTDTQYF	TGTGCCAGCAGGTCGGCGGGGGGATCCACAGATACGCAGTATTTT
TRBD1	once	TRBV7-9	TRBJ2-1	CASSKQGGYNEQFF	TGTGCCAGCAGCAAACAGGGGGGATACAATGAGCAGTTCTTC
.	.	TRBV10-2	TRBJ1-3	CASSVDRISGNTIYF	TGCGCCAGCAGTGTTGACAGGATCTCTGGAAACACCATATATTTT
.	.	TRBV6-5	TRBJ2-7	CASRYRSSYEQYF	TGTGCCAGCAGGTACAGGAGCTCCTACGAGCAGTACTTC
.	.	TRBV5-1	TRBJ2-7	CASSLDGFYEQYF	TGCGCCAGCAGTTTGGACGGGTTCTACGAGCAGTACTTC
.	few	TRBV4-1	TRBJ2-5	CASRKSAAVETQYF	TGCGCCAGCAGGAAGTCTGCGGCCGTGGAGACCCAGTACTTC
.	.	TRBV4-3	TRBJ2-1	CASSQSLGRRDEQFF	TGCGCCAGCAGCCAGAGTCTAGGGCGGCGGGATGAGCAGTTCTTC
TRBD1	once	TRBV2	TRBJ2-7	CAYSGTGTYEQYF	TGTGCTTACTCCGGGACAGGGACTTACGAGCAGTACTTC
.	.	TRBV7-9	TRBJ2-3	CSSSYRQVGEDTQYF	TGTTCCAGCAGCTACCGACAAGTAGGGGAAGATACGCAGTATTTT
.	.	TRBV2	TRBJ1-5	CASRVGGLNQPQHF	TGTGCCAGCAGGGTCGGGGGGCTCAATCAGCCCCAGCATTTT
.	.	TRBV10-3	TRBJ2-5	CAISAGGETQYF	TGTGCCATCAGTGCAGGCGGGGAGACCCAGTACTTC
TRBD1	.	TRBV7-9	TRBJ1-5	CSSSPGQGTTQPQHF	TGTTCCAGCAGCCCCGGACAGGGGACCACTCAGCCCCAGCATTTT
TRBD1	.	TRBV27	TRBJ2-2	CASTHRQGGFGGELFF	TGTGCCAGCACCCATCGACAGGGGGGGTTTGGCGGGGAGCTGTTTTTT
.	.	TRBV4-1	TRBJ2-5	CASSQEGLDGKTQYF	TGCGCCAGCAGCCAAGAAGGTCTAGATGGCAAGACCCAGTACTTC
TRBD1	.	TRBV7-9	TRBJ2-7	CASSLGTGGTLLEQYF	TGTGCCAGCAGCTTAGGCACAGGGGGGACACTCCTCGAGCAGTACTTC
.	once	TRBV30	TRBJ2-5	CAWSAFGETQYF	TGTGCCTGGAGTGCCTTCGGAGAGACCCAGTACTTC
.	.	TRBV6-1	TRBJ1-4	CASSDGGASEKLFF	TGTGCCAGCAGTGACGGGGGGGCGAGTGAAAAACTGTTTTTT
.	.	TRBV6-6	TRBJ2-7	CASSYSGGAREQYF	TGTGCCAGCAGTTACTCGGGCGGGGCACGCGAGCAGTACTTC
TRBD1	few	TRBV4-2	TRBJ2-1	CASSQDGQGSYNEQFF	TGTGCCAGCAGCCAAGATGGACAGGGCTCCTACAATGAGCAGTTCTTC
TRBD2	.	TRBV28	TRBJ2-7	CASRIREGTAYEQYF	TGTGCCAGCAGAATAAGGGAGGGTACGGCCTACGAGCAGTACTTC
.	.	TRBV27	TRBJ2-7	CASSSSSYEQYF	TGTGCCAGCAGTTCGAGCTCCTACGAGCAGTACTTC
.	.	TRBV10-3	TRBJ2-4	CAISESTDAKNIQYF	TGTGCCATCAGTGAGTCGACTGACGCCAAAAACATTCAGTACTTC